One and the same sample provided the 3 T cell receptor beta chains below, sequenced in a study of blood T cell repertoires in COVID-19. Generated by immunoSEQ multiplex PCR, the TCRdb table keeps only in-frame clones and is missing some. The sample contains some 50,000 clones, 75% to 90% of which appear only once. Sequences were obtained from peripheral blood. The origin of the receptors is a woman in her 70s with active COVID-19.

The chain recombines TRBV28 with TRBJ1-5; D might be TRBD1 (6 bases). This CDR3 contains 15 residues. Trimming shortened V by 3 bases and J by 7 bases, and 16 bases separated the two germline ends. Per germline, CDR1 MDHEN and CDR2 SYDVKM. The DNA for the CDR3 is TGTGCCAGCAGTTTGAGGTCAGGGGTGAGGCAGCCCCAGCATTTT. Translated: CASSLRSGVRQPQHF.

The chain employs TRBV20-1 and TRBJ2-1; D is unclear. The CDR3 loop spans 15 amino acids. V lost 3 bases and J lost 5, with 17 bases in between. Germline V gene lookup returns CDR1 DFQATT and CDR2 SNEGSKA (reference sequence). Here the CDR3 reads CSASNLAREDNEQFF. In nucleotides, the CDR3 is TGCAGTGCTAGTAATTTGGCTAGAGAGGACAATGAGCAGTTCTTC.

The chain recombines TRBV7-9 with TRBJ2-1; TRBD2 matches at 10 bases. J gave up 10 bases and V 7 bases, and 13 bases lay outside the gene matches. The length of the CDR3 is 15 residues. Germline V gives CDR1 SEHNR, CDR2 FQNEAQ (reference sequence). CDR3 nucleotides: TGTGCCAGCACACCAGCGGGAGGGCCTTTCGCGGAGCAGTTCTTC. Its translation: CASTPAGGPFAEQFF.